These 22 T cell receptor beta chains were sequenced from one sample in a study of shared clonotypes between healthy human individuals. Repertoires were generated with immunoSEQ multiplex PCR, while TCRdb's copy carries only in-frame clones and drops some. Of about 2 million clones detected, about 95% appear once; the ten largest clones hold more than 0.95%. The naive CD8 fraction comprised CD45RO-negative cells positively selected for CCR7 and excluded terminally differentiated effector memory CD45RA+ cells. The specimen sequenced was naive CD8+ T cells sorted from blood. These TCRs come from a man aged 18 to 29 in good health.

This clone appeared a single time. The same CDR3 is also encoded by other DNA sequences in this sample. The chain links TRBV29-1 to TRBJ1-1; the D gene is possibly TRBD1 (6 bases). Germline CDR1 and CDR2: SQVTM and ANQGSEA. Trimming removed 6 bases at V and 4 bases at J, with 9 bases between. This CDR3 has 11 amino acids. CDR3 DNA: TGCAGCGTCAGGGGAGGCACTGAAGCTTTCTTT. Encoded protein: CSVRGGTEAFF.

The V gene is TRBV7-2, the J gene TRBJ2-1, with D perhaps TRBD2 (6 bases). Germline V lookup: CDR1 SGHTA, CDR2 FQGNSA. CDR3 size: 13 residues. V was pared by 1 base and J by 6 bases, with 7 bases between. CDR3 sequence: CASSLVTSNEQFF. CDR3 bases: TGTGCCAGCAGCTTAGTGACTAGCAATGAGCAGTTCTTC.

This clone came up once. The V gene is TRBV13, the J gene TRBJ2-7, with 7 positions matching TRBD2. V gave up 4 bases and J gave up 2 bases; unmatched junction bases: 14. CDR1 PRHDT and CDR2 FYEKMQ come from the germline V gene (reference sequence). The CDR3 is 17 residues long. CDR3: CASSSGSLAAGTYEQYF. DNA for the CDR3: TGTGCCAGCAGCTCGGGGTCCCTAGCGGCGGGTACCTACGAGCAGTACTTC.

The V call is TRBV19, the J call TRBJ2-1; possible D gene TRBD2, 6 bases. CDR3 size: 15 residues. Germline V CDR1 and CDR2: LNHDA, SQIVND (reference sequence). The V end was cut by 3 bases, the J end by 4 bases, with 13 bases between. Written as DNA, the CDR3 is TGTGCCAGTAGTATCCTGGCGGAGGGTTACAATGAGCAGTTCTTC. This gives the protein CASSILAEGYNEQFF.

The chain employs TRBV7-9 and TRBJ2-1; 11 bases match TRBD2. Germline V lookup: CDR1 SEHNR, CDR2 FQNEAQ (reference sequence). The CDR3 consists of 14 residues. The J segment lost 6 bases and the V segment lost 5 bases, leaving 3 bases of the junction unmatched. The CDR3 reads CASSPTSGGNEQFF. The CDR3, as DNA: TGTGCCAGCAGCCCAACTAGCGGGGGCAATGAGCAGTTCTTC.

This chain links TRBV5-4 with TRBJ2-7; 8 bases fit TRBD2. J was trimmed by 4 bases and V by 0 bases; bases with no gene match: 6. CDR3 length: 15 amino acids. Per the germline V gene, CDR1 is SGHNT and CDR2 is YYREEE (reference sequence). CDR3 loop: CASSLGAGEEYEQYF. DNA of the CDR3: TGTGCCAGCAGCTTGGGAGCGGGAGAGGAATACGAGCAGTACTTC.

The rearrangement uses TRBV15 and TRBJ2-2, with a possible D match to TRBD2 (6 bases). This CDR3 spans 15 amino acids. Germline V gene data show CDR1 as LNHNV and CDR2 as YYDKDF (reference sequence). V was pared by 1 base and J by 4 bases, with 10 bases between. The CDR3 region has the DNA TGTGCCACCAGCAGAGCCGGACTAATCACCGGGGAGCTGTTTTTT. It codes for CATSRAGLITGELFF.

The chain recombines TRBV4-1 with TRBJ1-3; D not resolved. This CDR3 spans 16 amino acids. Germline values: CDR1 MGHRA, CDR2 YSYEKL. V lost 4 bases to trimming and J lost 4 bases, with 17 bases between them. The CDR3 loop is CASSPSGNHMGNTIYF. The CDR3 bases are TGCGCCAGCAGCCCAAGTGGTAACCATATGGGAAACACCATATATTTT.

This clone turned up a few times. This sequence joins TRBV2 and TRBJ1-2; D remains ambiguous. The CDR3 totals 13 residues. V was shortened by 1 base and J by 6 bases, with 9 bases between the two germline ends. Germline V lookup: CDR1 SNHLY, CDR2 FYNNEI. CDR3 DNA: TGTGCCAGCAGTGAAGGCAGCCTCCATGGCTACACCTTC. Translation gives CASSEGSLHGYTF.

The rearrangement links TRBV2 to TRBJ2-1; TRBD2 matches 14 bases. The CDR3 sequence is 16 residues long. The V and J ends lost 7 bases and 10 bases, in that order; junction bases with no gene match: 12. Looked up from germline, CDR1 is SNHLY and CDR2 is FYNNEI. Here the CDR3 DNA reads TGTGCCAGCAAAGCCTTCGGACTAGCGGGAGGTGACGAGCAGTTCTTC. Its protein is CASKAFGLAGGDEQFF. The whole variable domain, remainder taken from reference TRBV2 and TRBJ2-1, is EPEVTQTPSHQVTQMGQEVILRCVPISNHLYFYWYRQILGQKVEFLVSFYNNEISEKSEIFDDQFSVERPDGSNFTLKIRSTKLEDSAMYFCASKAFGLAGGDEQFFGPGTRLTVL.

J is TRBJ1-1 and V is TRBV13; D not certain. CDR1 and CDR2 (germline): PRHDT, FYEKMQ (reference sequence). The CDR3 has 15 residues. Deletions cut 1 base from V and 1 base from J, with 10 bases between. This chain's CDR3 is CASSLAGQANTEAFF. The CDR3 DNA reads as TGTGCCAGCAGCTTAGCAGGCCAAGCGAACACTGAAGCTTTCTTT.

The rearrangement uses TRBV6-4 and TRBJ2-3; 10 bases are a match to TRBD2. The CDR3 sequence is 15 residues long. Germline V gene data show CDR1 as MRHNA and CDR2 as SNTAGT. V dropped 6 bases and J dropped 3; count of bases not matched to a gene: 6. The CDR3 DNA reads as TGTGCCAGCAGCAGAGCGGGGGGGCCAACAGATACGCAGTATTTT. This sequence encodes CASSRAGGPTDTQYF.

This clone was seen just once. Here the CDR3 reads CASSPRGDSSYNEQFF. As DNA, the CDR3 is TGTGCCAGCAGCCCTAGGGGGGATAGCTCCTACAATGAGCAGTTCTTC. The gene calls are TRBV11-2 and TRBJ2-1; tentatively, D is TRBD1 or TRBD2 (6 bases each). The CDR3 consists of 16 residues. Trimming took off 5 bases at V and 0 bases at J, with 14 bases between the two ends. Germline lookup yields CDR1 SGHAT and CDR2 FQNNGV.

This clone was detected only once. The CDR3 reads CASSTDAEQFF. CDR3 nucleotides: TGTGCCAGTAGTACCGACGCTGAGCAGTTCTTC. This chain connects TRBV19 to TRBJ2-1; unclear D gene. Germline V lookup: CDR1 LNHDA, CDR2 SQIVND (reference sequence). Trimming stripped 4 bases from V and 9 bases from J, with 7 bases between. The CDR3 covers 11 residues.

In the case of this clone: The same CDR3 can be traced to other DNA sequences in this sample. The V gene is TRBV6-1, the J gene TRBJ2-7; 9 bases match TRBD2. The CDR3 runs 15 residues. Trimming at V came to 1 base and at J to 1 base, leaving 2 bases not matched to a gene. The germline V gene encodes CDR1 MNHNS and CDR2 SASEGT. The CDR3 sequence is CASSEGLAGSYEQYF. The CDR3 DNA sequence: TGTGCCAGCAGTGAAGGGCTAGCGGGGTCCTACGAGCAGTACTTC.

The genes are TRBV4-3 and TRBJ2-3, with 12 bases that match TRBD2. The V gene end was trimmed by 4 bases and the J gene end by 2 bases; junction bases not matched to a gene: 10. This CDR3 region has 18 residues. The germline V gene encodes CDR1 LGHNA and CDR2 YSLEER. CDR3 DNA: TGCGCCAGCAGCCTAAGTCGGACTAGCGGGACTCTCACAGATACGCAGTATTTT. Protein sequence: CASSLSRTSGTLTDTQYF.

This rearrangement joins TRBV5-1 to TRBJ2-7; TRBD1 agrees at 10 bases. V lost 4 bases and J lost 1; bases outside the gene matches: 5. The CDR3 is made up of 15 amino acids. Germline V gene sequence: CDR1 SGHRS, CDR2 YFSETQ. In nucleotides, the CDR3 is TGCGCCAGCAGCCCAGGACAGGGGGAATCCTACGAGCAGTACTTC. Amino acids: CASSPGQGESYEQYF.

The V and J genes are TRBV7-9 and TRBJ2-5, with no clear D. The CDR3 has 16 amino acids. Germline V CDR1 and CDR2: SEHNR, FQNEAQ (reference sequence). V was clipped by 5 bases and J by 1 base, with 17 bases between them. CDR3 nucleotides: TGTGCCAGCAGCATTCTTGGGTTTTTAGGCCAAGAGACCCAGTACTTC. Protein: CASSILGFLGQETQYF.

This chain joins TRBV4-1 and TRBJ2-1; D not certain. The CDR3 loop spans 11 amino acids. CDR1 and CDR2 (germline): MGHRA, YSYEKL. The CDR3 region has the DNA TGCGCGACCTCAGAATACAATGAGCAGTTCTTC. It encodes CATSEYNEQFF.

This clone was counted a few times. V is TRBV4-1 and J is TRBJ1-6; a possible D gene is TRBD1 (5 bases). This CDR3 is built from 14 residues. V was trimmed by 6 bases and J by 7 bases, leaving 13 bases between them. Germline loops: CDR1 MGHRA, CDR2 YSYEKL. CDR3 protein: CASRPGTQNSPLHF. The CDR3 DNA sequence: TGCGCCAGCAGGCCCGGGACGCAGAATTCACCCCTCCACTTT.

The genes are TRBV6-5 and TRBJ2-5; possibly TRBD1 or TRBD2 for D (6 bases each). The germline gives CDR1 MNHEY, CDR2 SVGAGI. The V gene lost 5 bases and the J gene lost 5 bases, with 15 bases spanning the gap. The CDR3 is 14 residues long. This CDR3 reads CASSNGGGQETQYF. CDR3 nucleotides: TGTGCCAGCAGTAACGGTGGGGGGCAGGAGACCCAGTACTTC.

Comment on this clone: The same CDR3 can be traced to other DNA sequences in this sample. The chain combines TRBV5-1 with TRBJ2-3; 10 nucleotides match TRBD2. This CDR3 has 15 amino acids. From germline, CDR1 is SGHRS and CDR2 YFSETQ. V was clipped by 4 bases and J by 1 base; unmatched bases: 3. The CDR3 nucleotides are TGCGCCAGCAGCCTAGCGGGGGTGGGCACAGATACGCAGTATTTT. It translates to CASSLAGVGTDTQYF.